The next 9 T cell receptor beta chains were all read from a single sample in a study of spatial heterogeneity in lung cancer. TCRdb re-called the 5' RACE reads with MiXCR, one entry per CDR3 protein. The data show about 94,000 distinct CDR3 sequences, roughly 19% seen once. Time point meaning: blood at routine non-recurrence follow-up after resection. This specimen consisted of PBMCs, obtained at follow-up. The receptors here all came from a male donor with early-stage non-small cell lung cancer.

This clonotype was seen more than once but under ten times. The chain joins TRBV24-1 to TRBJ1-5; D gene uncertain. Trimming cost V 10 bases and J 0 bases, with 12 bases left between them. The CDR3 is 14 amino acids. Germline values: CDR1 KGHDR, CDR2 SFDVKD. CDR3 nucleotide sequence: TGTGCCACAGGTGGGATCAATAGCAATCAGCCCCAGCATTTT. The encoded protein is CATGGINSNQPQHF.

This clonotype was seen a handful of times. The chain uses TRBV4-1 and TRBJ2-7, with 10 positions matching TRBD2. There are 18 residues in the CDR3. Germline CDR1 MGHRA, CDR2 YSYEKL. Losses at the gene ends were 1 base for V and 0 bases for J; bases not matched to a gene: 9. The CDR3 here is CASSQAVSGRLLSYEQYF. The CDR3 coding sequence is TGCGCCAGCAGCCAAGCTGTTAGCGGGAGGCTCCTCTCCTACGAGCAGTACTTC.

The J gene is TRBJ2-3, the V gene TRBV5-1; D unresolved. This CDR3 comprises 12 residues. From germline, CDR1 is SGHRS and CDR2 YFSETQ. Trimming removed 2 bases at V and 2 bases at J, with 3 bases between. CDR3: CASSFNTDTQYF. CDR3 DNA: TGCGCCAGCAGCTTTAACACAGATACGCAGTATTTT.

This clonotype was counted between two and nine times. V gene TRBV27 combines with J gene TRBJ1-1, with a weak D call TRBD1 (6 bases). Looked up from germline, CDR1 is MNHEY and CDR2 is SMNVEV (reference sequence). CDR3 length equals 12 residues. Trimming cost V 1 base and J 8 bases, with 8 bases left between them. DNA for the CDR3: TGTGCCAGCAGTTTATGGGGGCGCGAAGCTTTCTTT. This codes for CASSLWGREAFF.

As to this clonotype: One end of the junction does not line up with germline, which may come from a read error. The chain carries TRBV7-3 and TRBJ2-1; TRBD2 matches 10 bases. Germline CDR1 is SGHTA and CDR2 is FQGTGA. CDR3 length: 14 residues. In nucleotides, the CDR3 is TGTGTCAGCAGCTTAGGGCTAGCGGGAGAAAAGCAGTTCTTC. Protein: CVSSLGLAGEKQFF.

This clonotype occurred many times. Here the CDR3 DNA reads TGTGCCAGCAGCGTCGGGGGTACGGGTAATGAGCAGTTCTTC. Translated: CASSVGGTGNEQFF. The J gene is TRBJ2-1, the V gene TRBV9; D is possibly TRBD2 (6 bases). Germline values: CDR1 SGDLS, CDR2 YYNGEE. The CDR3 runs 14 residues. The ends were cut back, 2 bases at V and 7 bases at J, with 13 bases in the middle. The full variable domain, in which reference TRBV9 and TRBJ2-1 provide the parts outside the CDR3, is DSGVTQTPKHLITATGQRVTLRCSPRSGDLSVYWYQQSLDQGLQFLIQYYNGEERAKGNILERFSAQQFPDLHSELNLSSLELGDSALYFCASSVGGTGNEQFFGPGTRLTVL.

V usage is TRBV4-2 and J usage is TRBJ2-3; D is perhaps TRBD1 (6 bases). This CDR3 contains 16 residues. The V end lost 1 base, the J end lost 1 base, and 12 bases lay between the germline ends. Looked up from germline, CDR1 is LGHNA and CDR2 is YNFKEQ. The CDR3, as DNA: TGTGCCAGCAGCCAAGGGGTGGGACAAGGCACAGATACGCAGTATTTT. It encodes CASSQGVGQGTDTQYF.

The J gene is TRBJ1-5, the V gene TRBV12-5; D perhaps matches TRBD1 (5 bases). Trimming cost V 3 bases and J 4 bases, with 10 bases left between them. CDR1 LGHNT and CDR2 FRNRAP come from the germline V gene. This CDR3 is 14 amino acids long. DNA of the CDR3: TGTGCTAGTGGTTTAGAGGCAGGGAATCAGCCCCAGCATTTT. It yields the protein CASGLEAGNQPQHF.

This clonotype was detected many times. This chain connects TRBV6-2 or TRBV6-3 to TRBJ1-1, with D perhaps matching TRBD1 (5 bases). Germline V gene data show CDR1 as MNHEY and CDR2 as SVGEGT. Between the trimmed V and J ends, which lost 8 bases and 7 bases, there was a span of 20 bases. The CDR3 has 14 residues. The CDR3 sequence: CASDSFRSGGEAFF. The CDR3, as DNA: TGTGCCAGCGACTCATTCCGGTCGGGGGGTGAAGCTTTCTTT.